The rows below give T cell receptor beta chains drawn from one sample of a study of T cells in Graves' hyperthyroidism and ophthalmopathy. MiXCR was run by TCRdb on the multiplex PCR reads, yielding one entry per CDR3 protein. The table includes hundreds of thousands of distinct CDR3 sequences, 16% detected once. Sequences were obtained from blood. Receptor source: a young woman with Graves' hyperthyroidism. The CDR3 runs from the conserved cysteine through the conserved F or W. A D gene is named only where the DNA matches it firmly. The listing skips clone size in some rows; elsewhere it reads once, few, many or a size class.

>TRBV28|-|TRBJ2-5|-
TGTGCCAGCAAAACCCGGCGGATCCAGGAGACCCAGTACTTC
CASKTRRIQETQYF
>TRBV29-1|-|TRBJ1-5|-
TGCAGCGTGGCCGCGGGGGTGGGCAATCAGCCCCAGCATTTT
CSVAAGVGNQPQHF
>TRBV6-1|-|TRBJ2-4|-
TGTGCCAGCAGTGCCCGGGTCAAGGCGGGCCAAAACATTCAGTACTTC
CASSARVKAGQNIQYF
>TRBV14|-|TRBJ1-2|TRBD1
TGTGCCAGCAGGCGGACAGGGGATGGAAGGGGCTACACCTTC
CASRRTGDGRGYTF
>TRBV13|few|TRBJ2-1|TRBD1
TGTGCCAGCAGCCACTCACGCGGCGGGACAGGAGTATACAATGAGCAGTTCTTC
CASSHSRGGTGVYNEQFF
>TRBV20-1|many|TRBJ1-1|-
TGCAGTGCGAGGAGGGCAGCTTATGAAGCTTTCTTT
CSARRAAYEAFF
>TRBV30|few|TRBJ2-6|-
TGTGCCTGGAGTATCCAGGCCTCTGGGGCCAACGTCCTGACTTTC
CAWSIQASGANVLTF
>TRBV9|few|TRBJ1-2|-
TGTGCCAGCAGCACGATATCAGGGGATGGCTACACCTTC
CASSTISGDGYTF
>TRBV10-1|-|TRBJ2-1|TRBD2
TGCGCCAGCAGTGAGTCGAAGACTAGCGGGGGGAATGAGCAGTTCTTC
CASSESKTSGGNEQFF
>TRBV18|many|TRBJ1-4|TRBD1
TGTGCCAGCTCACCGTGGGACAGGAATGAAAAACTGTTTTTT
CASSPWDRNEKLFF
>TRBV7-8|-|TRBJ1-2|TRBD1
TGTGCCAGCAGCCGGAGACGAACCGGGACAGGCAACTATGGCTACACCTTC
CASSRRRTGTGNYGYTF
>TRBV20-1|many|TRBJ1-6|-
TGCAGTGCTAGTAAGGCCAATTCACCCCTCCACTTT
CSASKANSPLHF
>TRBV20-1|-|TRBJ2-7|-
TGCAGTGCTAGGGGGCGGGGTCAGGGCTACGAGCCGTACTTC
CSARGRGQGYEPYF
>TRBV5-1|many|TRBJ1-2|-
TGCGCCAGCAGCCACGGACATAAGTATGGCTACACCTTC
CASSHGHKYGYTF
>TRBV6-1|few|TRBJ1-2|-
TGTGCCAGCAGTTACAAGGGGTACTATGGCTACACCTTC
CASSYKGYYGYTF
>TRBV6-2/TRBV6-3|few|TRBJ2-3|TRBD2
TGTGCCAGCGGGAGGCGGGGGGGAACAGATACGCAGTATTTT
CASGRRGGTDTQYF
>TRBV20-1|many|TRBJ2-7|-
TGCAGTGCCGGCCGACGGGAGCCCTACGAGCAGTACTTC
CSAGRREPYEQYF
>TRBV4-2|-|TRBJ2-4|TRBD2
TGTGCCAGCAGCCAAGGGCGGGAGAGGTTAACGAACATTCAGTACTTC
CASSQGRERLTNIQYF
>TRBV13|-|TRBJ1-5|-
TGTGCCGGTCGAGGGAGGGCCCTCAGCAATCAGCCCCAGCATTTT
CAGRGRALSNQPQHF
>TRBV6-1|few|TRBJ2-1|-
TGTGCCACAGGACGGGACAATGAGCAGTTCTTC
CATGRDNEQFF
>TRBV12-3/TRBV12-4|-|TRBJ2-1|-
TGTGCCACCAGTGCTCCGGGGAACTACAATGAGCAGTTCTTC
CATSAPGNYNEQFF
>TRBV28|few|TRBJ2-7|TRBD1
TGTGCCAGCAGTTTCTCCGGGACAGGGGGGGGCGAGCAGTACTTC
CASSFSGTGGGEQYF
>TRBV20-1|few|TRBJ2-1|-
TGCAGTGCTATCCGGGACACCCTCAATGAGCAGTTCTTC
CSAIRDTLNEQFF
>TRBV7-2|few|TRBJ2-5|-
TGTGCCAGCAGCCGGACTAGGGGGGAGACCCAGTACTTC
CASSRTRGETQYF
>TRBV4-3|many|TRBJ1-5|-
TGCGCCAGCAGCCAAGATCCGGTACGGTCCTCTAATCAGCCCCAGCATTTT
CASSQDPVRSSNQPQHF
>TRBV19|many|TRBJ2-7|-
TGTGCCAGTAGTATAGGAGGCAGTTGGAGCTCCTACGAGCAGTACTTC
CASSIGGSWSSYEQYF
>TRBV6-6|many|TRBJ2-3|TRBD2
TGTGCCAGCAGTTACTCGGGACTAGCGGGGGGTTTTAGCACAGATACGCAGTATTTT
CASSYSGLAGGFSTDTQYF
>TRBV2|many|TRBJ1-5|-
TGTGCCAGCAGTGGGGGGCTCAAAGGTCAGCCCCAGCATTTT
CASSGGLKGQPQHF
>TRBV2|few|TRBJ1-5|-
TGTGCCAGCAGATCACCAGGGTTTGGGGAGCCCCAGCATTTT
CASRSPGFGEPQHF
>TRBV10-1|few|TRBJ2-7|-
TGCGCCAGCAGTGAGTCGTCGTCCTACGAGCAGTACTTC
CASSESSSYEQYF
>TRBV7-2|few|TRBJ2-1|TRBD2
TGTGCCAGCAGCTTAGTTCATCCCCTGACTAGCGGGAGGGCCGACGGCTCCTACAATGAGCAGTTCTTC
CASSLVHPLTSGRADGSYNEQFF
>TRBV5-6|-|TRBJ1-1|-
TGTGCCAGCAGCCCATCCCATCGGACCGACCGAGCCCTTTGGGAGACTGAAGCTTTCTTT
CASSPSHRTDRALWETEAFF
>TRBV7-8|many|TRBJ2-2|TRBD2
TGTGCCAGCAGCTCCGGGGGGGCGCGTACCGGGGAGCTGTTTTTT
CASSSGGARTGELFF
>TRBV5-6|few|TRBJ1-3|TRBD1
TGTGCCAGCAGCTTGGCGACAGGGCGAAACACCATATATTTT
CASSLATGRNTIYF
>TRBV2|-|TRBJ2-1|TRBD2
TGTGCCAGCATTAGGACTAGCGGACAAGAGACCCAGTTCTTC
CASIRTSGQETQFF
>TRBV6-2/TRBV6-3|many|TRBJ2-5|-
TGTGCCAGCAGTTACGGGGGCGCGGGAGAGACCCAGTACTTC
CASSYGGAGETQYF
>TRBV2|-|TRBJ2-1|-
TGTGCCAGCAACTTTCAGGGGCTGGATGAGCAGTTCTTC
CASNFQGLDEQFF
>TRBV2|many|TRBJ2-5|-
TGTGCCAGCAGCGGCAGGGGAAGCCAAGAGACCCAGTACTTC
CASSGRGSQETQYF
>TRBV7-4|many|TRBJ2-4|-
TGTGCCAGCAGCTCCCGCTTAGCCAAAAACATTCAGTACTTC
CASSSRLAKNIQYF
>TRBV7-2|many|TRBJ2-1|-
TGTGCCAGCAGCTTAGAGGGGGGAGTGACGTACAATGAGCAGTTCTTC
CASSLEGGVTYNEQFF
>TRBV11-2|many|TRBJ2-3|-
TGTGCCAGCAGCTCGACCTACGGGGGTACGCAGTATTTT
CASSSTYGGTQYF
>TRBV2|many|TRBJ2-3|TRBD2
TGTGCCAGCAGAAGCGGGAGGGGCACAGATACGCAGTATTTT
CASRSGRGTDTQYF
>TRBV6-5|many|TRBJ2-7|TRBD2
TGTGCCAGCAGTTACTCGAGTGGGGCTAGCGGGACCTACGAGCAGTACTTC
CASSYSSGASGTYEQYF
>TRBV18|few|TRBJ1-2|-
TGTGCCAGCTCGGGGACGGACTGGATGGGTGGCTACACCTTC
CASSGTDWMGGYTF
>TRBV15|few|TRBJ1-4|-
TGTGCCACCAGCAGACCGGGACGGTTTAATGAAAAACTGTTTTTT
CATSRPGRFNEKLFF
>TRBV29-1|few|TRBJ1-2|-
TGCAGCGCCCAGGACAGCTTTAACTATGGCTACACCTTC
CSAQDSFNYGYTF
>TRBV18|many|TRBJ2-5|-
TGTGCCAGCTCACAAGACAGCCAGGAGACCCAGTACTTC
CASSQDSQETQYF
>TRBV20-1|-|TRBJ1-3|-
TGCAGTGCAGAAAGTCACTCTGGAAACACCATATATTTT
CSAESHSGNTIYF
>TRBV28|many|TRBJ1-1|-
TGTGCCAGCAGTTTGGGGGATAACACTGAAGCTTTCTTT
CASSLGDNTEAFF
>TRBV4-1|-|TRBJ1-1|-
TGCGCCAGCAGCCAAGCAGGGGTAGTCACTGAAGCTTTCTTT
CASSQAGVVTEAFF
>TRBV20-1|few|TRBJ2-6|-
TGCAGTGCTAGGGCAGCGAGCGGGGCCAACGTCCTGACTTTC
CSARAASGANVLTF
>TRBV11-2|many|TRBJ2-1|TRBD2
TGTGCCAGCAGCTTAGTGACTAGCGAGCTAAATGAGCAGTTCTTC
CASSLVTSELNEQFF